This TCR beta chain was obtained from a study of response to subunit inactivated influenza vaccine. The CDR3 is 15 residues long. Per the germline V gene, CDR1 is DFQATT and CDR2 is SNEGSKA (reference sequence). Losses at the gene ends were 5 bases for V and 5 bases for J; bases not matched to a gene: 9. MiXCR, applied by TCRdb to the RT-PCR reads, yields one record per CDR3 protein. The repertoire holds under 550,000 distinct CDR3 sequences, with approximately 7.7% as singletons. This clonotype was detected a few times. This material consisted of PBMCs from blood, taken less than 30 months after vaccination. This chain joins TRBV20-1 and TRBJ2-1; 10 bases match TRBD2. The origin of this receptor is a man between 50 and 75 years old who received an inactivated influenza vaccine. The CDR3 loop is CSAPKSLAGNNEQFF. The CDR3 DNA sequence: TGCAGTGCTCCAAAGTCACTAGCGGGGAACAATGAGCAGTTCTTC.